This TCR beta chain is from a study of OX40 agonist ivuxolimab in advanced cancers. Study in general: Three patients got partial responses; one had hepatocellular carcinoma and two had cutaneous melanoma. Study observations and caveats: Certain nonresponders likewise exhibited a low normalized T-cell clonal expansion.

Trimming removed 5 bases from V and 0 bases from J, with 14 bases in between. The germline V gene encodes CDR1 MNHEY and CDR2 SMNVEV (reference sequence). CDR3 length: 16 amino acids. Measured with immunoSEQ multiplex PCR; TCRdb has only the in-frame clones, and not every one. The table includes approximately 76,000 clones, 80% to 90% detected once. A word on this clone: Its specificity is not known. The same CDR3 also results from other DNA sequences found in this sample.

J is TRBJ1-5 and V is TRBV27, with a possible D match to TRBD1 (6 bases). Here the sequenced sample was CD4+ or CD8+ T cells sorted from blood, taken in a trial of the OX40 agonist ivuxolimab. The source is an adult with an advanced solid tumor such as melanoma, head and neck, liver or kidney cancer. DNA for the CDR3: TGTGCCAGCAGTCCCCGGACAGAGTATAGCAATCAGCCCCAGCATTTT. Amino acid sequence: CASSPRTEYSNQPQHF.